This is a list of T cell receptor beta chains from one sample in a study of blood T cell repertoires in COVID-19. Sequencing used immunoSEQ multiplex PCR; TCRdb keeps in-frame clones, though not all of them. This sample has about 170,000 clones; 90% to 95% occur once, and the top ten carry roughly 4.5%. The material sequenced was peripheral blood. These receptors all stem from a woman in her forties or fifties with acute or convalescent COVID-19. Each CDR3 is given with its conserved first and last residue. The D gene is left open where the match is weak. Not all rows give a size; the values are once, few, many and, for expanded clones, a class.

clone_size,v_call,j_call,d_call,cdr3_length,cdr3_nt,cdr3_aa
-,TRBV28,TRBJ2-1,-,16,TGTGCCAGCATCGCTCCAGGACAGAGCTCCTACAATGAGCAGTTCTTC,CASIAPGQSSYNEQFF
-,TRBV2,TRBJ1-1,-,11,TGTGCCAGCAGTGAGAGCACTGAAGCTTTCTTT,CASSESTEAFF
-,TRBV7-3,TRBJ2-3,TRBD1,16,TGTGCCAGCAGCTTATTTACAGGGGGCGGCACAGATACGCAGTATTTT,CASSLFTGGGTDTQYF
-,TRBV12-3/TRBV12-4,TRBJ1-1,-,11,TGTGCCAGCAGCGGGGAGGCTGAAGCTTTCTTT,CASSGEAEAFF
-,TRBV30,TRBJ1-5,-,16,TGTGCCTGGTCGAAGATGGGGGCCTCCTACAATCAGCCCCAGCATTTT,CAWSKMGASYNQPQHF
-,TRBV3-1/TRBV3-2,TRBJ1-6,TRBD1,15,TGTGCCAGCAGCCAGGGGACAGGGCTTTATTCACCCCTCCACTTT,CASSQGTGLYSPLHF
-,TRBV5-1,TRBJ1-3,-,14,TGCGCCAGCAGCTTGGACTACGGAGGAAACACCATATATTTT,CASSLDYGGNTIYF
-,TRBV24-1,TRBJ1-1,-,13,TGTGCCACCAGTGACCATGGCAGGCAGGAAGCTTTCTTT,CATSDHGRQEAFF
once,TRBV7-2,TRBJ2-1,TRBD1,11,TGTGCCAGCAGCTTACAGGGGGTCCAGTTCTTC,CASSLQGVQFF
-,TRBV11-2,TRBJ2-7,TRBD2,14,TGTGCCAGCAGACGTATCAGCGGGGTCTACGAGCAGTACTTC,CASRRISGVYEQYF
-,TRBV30,TRBJ1-6,TRBD1,13,TGTGCCTGGTTACAGGGGAATAATTCACCCCTCCACTTT,CAWLQGNNSPLHF
-,TRBV2,TRBJ1-1,-,14,TGTGCCAGCACCACGGACACTTTGAACACTGAAGCTTTCTTT,CASTTDTLNTEAFF
-,TRBV4-1,TRBJ2-4,-,14,TGCGCCAGCAGCCAAGTCGGGGGTTTTAACATTCAGTACTTC,CASSQVGGFNIQYF
-,TRBV25-1,TRBJ1-3,-,17,TGTGCCAGCAGTGAACCAGACGCGGGCGTCTCTGGAAACACCATATATTTT,CASSEPDAGVSGNTIYF
-,TRBV23-1,TRBJ2-1,TRBD1,16,TGCGCCAGCAGTCAGGGCCGGGACAGGGGAAACAATGAGCAGTTCTTC,CASSQGRDRGNNEQFF
once,TRBV5-4,TRBJ2-7,TRBD2,17,TGTGCCAGCAGCTTAGACCCGGGACGGGGGGTCTCCTACGAGCAGTACTTC,CASSLDPGRGVSYEQYF
-,TRBV6-2/TRBV6-3,TRBJ2-5,-,14,TGTGCCAGCAGCTCCGTTAACGGCCAAGAGACCCAGTACTTC,CASSSVNGQETQYF
few,TRBV30,TRBJ1-1,-,12,TGTGCCTGGAGTGTTGGGCGCACTGAAGCTTTCTTT,CAWSVGRTEAFF
-,TRBV10-3,TRBJ1-2,-,12,TGTGCCATAGAAAGCCCTAACTATGGCTACACCTTC,CAIESPNYGYTF